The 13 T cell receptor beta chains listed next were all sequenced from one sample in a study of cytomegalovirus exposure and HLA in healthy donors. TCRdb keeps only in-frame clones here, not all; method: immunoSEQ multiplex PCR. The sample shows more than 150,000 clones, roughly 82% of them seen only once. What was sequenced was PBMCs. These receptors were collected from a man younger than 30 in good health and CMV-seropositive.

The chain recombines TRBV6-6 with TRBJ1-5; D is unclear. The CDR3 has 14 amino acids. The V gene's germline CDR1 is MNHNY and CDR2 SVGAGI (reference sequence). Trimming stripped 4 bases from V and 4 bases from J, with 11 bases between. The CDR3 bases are TGTGCCAGCAGTTCAGGTCGGATTAATCAGCCCCAGCATTTT. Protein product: CASSSGRINQPQHF.

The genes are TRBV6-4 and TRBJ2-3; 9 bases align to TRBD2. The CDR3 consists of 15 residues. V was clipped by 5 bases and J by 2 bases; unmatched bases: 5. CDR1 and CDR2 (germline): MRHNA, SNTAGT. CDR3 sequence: CASSRTSETTDTQYF. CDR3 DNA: TGTGCCAGCAGTCGGACTAGCGAGACCACAGATACGCAGTATTTT.

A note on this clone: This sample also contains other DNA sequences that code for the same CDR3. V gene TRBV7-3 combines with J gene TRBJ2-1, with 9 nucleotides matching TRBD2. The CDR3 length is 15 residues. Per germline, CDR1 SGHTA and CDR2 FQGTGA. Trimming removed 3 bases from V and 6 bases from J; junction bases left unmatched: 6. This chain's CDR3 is CASSFGSGSGNEQFF. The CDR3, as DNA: TGTGCCAGCAGCTTTGGTAGCGGGAGTGGCAATGAGCAGTTCTTC.

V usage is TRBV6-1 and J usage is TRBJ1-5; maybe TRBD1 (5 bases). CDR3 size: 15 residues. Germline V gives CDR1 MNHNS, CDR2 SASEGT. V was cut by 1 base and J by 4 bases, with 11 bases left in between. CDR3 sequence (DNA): TGTGCCAGCAGTGAAGAGCAGGGCCGGAATCAGCCCCAGCATTTT. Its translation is CASSEEQGRNQPQHF.

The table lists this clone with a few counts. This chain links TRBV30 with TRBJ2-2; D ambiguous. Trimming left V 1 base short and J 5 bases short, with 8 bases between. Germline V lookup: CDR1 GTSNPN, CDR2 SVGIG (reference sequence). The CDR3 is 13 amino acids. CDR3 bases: TGTGCCTGGAGTGCCAGAAGAACCGGGGAGCTGTTTTTT. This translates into CAWSARRTGELFF.

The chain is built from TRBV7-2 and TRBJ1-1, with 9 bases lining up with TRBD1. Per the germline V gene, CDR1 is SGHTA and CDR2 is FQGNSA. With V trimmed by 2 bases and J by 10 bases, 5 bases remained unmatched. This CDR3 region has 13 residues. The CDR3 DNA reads TGTGCCAGCAGCTTACAACAGGGGGCAGGAGCTTTCTTT. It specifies CASSLQQGAGAFF.

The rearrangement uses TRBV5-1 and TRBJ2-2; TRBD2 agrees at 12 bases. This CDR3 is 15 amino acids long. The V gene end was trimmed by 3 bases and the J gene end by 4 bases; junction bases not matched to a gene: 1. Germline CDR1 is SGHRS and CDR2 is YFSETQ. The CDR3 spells CASSSLAGGTGELFF. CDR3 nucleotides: TGCGCCAGCAGCTCACTAGCGGGAGGCACCGGGGAGCTGTTTTTT.

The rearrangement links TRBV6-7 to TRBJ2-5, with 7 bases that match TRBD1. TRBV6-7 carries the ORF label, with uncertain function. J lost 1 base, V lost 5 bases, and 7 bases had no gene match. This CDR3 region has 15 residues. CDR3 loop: CASSLSTGSQETQYF. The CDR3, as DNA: TGTGCCAGCAGTCTTTCGACAGGGAGCCAAGAGACCCAGTACTTC.

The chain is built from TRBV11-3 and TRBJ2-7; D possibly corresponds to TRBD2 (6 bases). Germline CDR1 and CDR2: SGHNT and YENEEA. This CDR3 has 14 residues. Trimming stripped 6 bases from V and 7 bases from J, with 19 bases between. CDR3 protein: CASSLGRGTREQYF. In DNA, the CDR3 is TGTGCCAGCAGTCTAGGGCGGGGTACAAGGGAGCAGTACTTC. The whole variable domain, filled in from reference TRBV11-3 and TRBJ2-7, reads EAGVVQSPRYKIIEKKQPVAFWCNPISGHNTLYWYLQNLGQGPELLIRYENEEAVDDSQLPKDRFSAERLKGVDSTLKIQPAELGDSAVYLCASSLGRGTREQYFGPGTRLTVT.

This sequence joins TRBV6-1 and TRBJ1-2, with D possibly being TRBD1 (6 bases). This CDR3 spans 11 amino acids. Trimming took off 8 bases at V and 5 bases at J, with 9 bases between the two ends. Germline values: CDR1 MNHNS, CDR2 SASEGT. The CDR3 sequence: CASGQNYGYTF. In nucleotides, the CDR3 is TGTGCCAGCGGACAGAATTATGGCTACACCTTC.

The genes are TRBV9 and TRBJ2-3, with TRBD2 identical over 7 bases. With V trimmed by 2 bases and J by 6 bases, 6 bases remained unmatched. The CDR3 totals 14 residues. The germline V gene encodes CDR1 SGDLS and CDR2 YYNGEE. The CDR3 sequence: CASSVSGTPDTQYF. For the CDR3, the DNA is TGTGCCAGCAGCGTGAGCGGGACCCCGGATACGCAGTATTTT.

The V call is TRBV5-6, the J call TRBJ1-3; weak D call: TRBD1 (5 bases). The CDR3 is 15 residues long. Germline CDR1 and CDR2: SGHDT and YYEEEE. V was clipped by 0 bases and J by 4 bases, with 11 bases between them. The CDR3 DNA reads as TGTGCCAGCAGCTTGGTCGACAGACCAGGAAACACCATATATTTT. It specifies CASSLVDRPGNTIYF.

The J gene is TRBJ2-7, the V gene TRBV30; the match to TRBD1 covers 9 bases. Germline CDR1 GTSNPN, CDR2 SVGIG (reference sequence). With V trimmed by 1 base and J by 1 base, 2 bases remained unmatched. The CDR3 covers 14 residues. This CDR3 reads CAWSAGTGSYEQYF. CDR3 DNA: TGTGCCTGGAGTGCCGGGACAGGGTCCTACGAGCAGTACTTC.